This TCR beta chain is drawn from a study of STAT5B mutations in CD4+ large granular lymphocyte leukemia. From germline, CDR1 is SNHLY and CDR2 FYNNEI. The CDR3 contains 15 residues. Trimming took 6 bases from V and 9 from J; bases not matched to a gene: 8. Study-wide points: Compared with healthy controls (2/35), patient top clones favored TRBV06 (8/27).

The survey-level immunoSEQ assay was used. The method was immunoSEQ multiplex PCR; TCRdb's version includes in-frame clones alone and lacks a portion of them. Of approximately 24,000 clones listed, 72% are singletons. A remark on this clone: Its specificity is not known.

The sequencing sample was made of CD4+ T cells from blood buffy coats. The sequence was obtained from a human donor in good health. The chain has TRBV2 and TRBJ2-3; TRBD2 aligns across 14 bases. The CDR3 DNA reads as TGTGCCAGCAGGGGACTAGCGGGGGACCCCAGCACGCAGTATTTT. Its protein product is CASRGLAGDPSTQYF.